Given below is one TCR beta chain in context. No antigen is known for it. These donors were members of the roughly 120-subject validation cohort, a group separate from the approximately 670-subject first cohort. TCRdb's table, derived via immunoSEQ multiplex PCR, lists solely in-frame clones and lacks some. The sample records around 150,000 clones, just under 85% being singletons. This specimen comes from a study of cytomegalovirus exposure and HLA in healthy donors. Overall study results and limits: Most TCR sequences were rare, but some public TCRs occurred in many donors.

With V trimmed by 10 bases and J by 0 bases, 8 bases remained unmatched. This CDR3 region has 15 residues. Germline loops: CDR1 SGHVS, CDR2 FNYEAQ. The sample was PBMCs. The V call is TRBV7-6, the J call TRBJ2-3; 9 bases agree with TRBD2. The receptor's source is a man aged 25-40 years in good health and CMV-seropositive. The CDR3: CAIGKRGDSTDTQYF. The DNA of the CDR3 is TGTGCCATCGGAAAGCGGGGGGATAGCACAGATACGCAGTATTTT.